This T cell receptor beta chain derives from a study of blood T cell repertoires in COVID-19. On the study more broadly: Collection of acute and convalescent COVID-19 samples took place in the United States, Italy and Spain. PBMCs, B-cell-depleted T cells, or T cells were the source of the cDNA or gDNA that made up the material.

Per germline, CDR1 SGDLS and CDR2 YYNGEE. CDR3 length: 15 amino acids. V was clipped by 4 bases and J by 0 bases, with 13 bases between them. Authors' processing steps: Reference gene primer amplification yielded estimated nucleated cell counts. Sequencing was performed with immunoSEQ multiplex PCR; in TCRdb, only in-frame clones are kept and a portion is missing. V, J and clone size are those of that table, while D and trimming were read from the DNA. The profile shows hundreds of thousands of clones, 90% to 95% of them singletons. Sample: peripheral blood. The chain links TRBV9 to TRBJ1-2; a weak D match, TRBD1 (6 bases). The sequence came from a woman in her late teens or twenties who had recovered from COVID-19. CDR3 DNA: TGTGCCAGCAGCCCTAGAGGGGGAGCTAACTATGGCTACACCTTC. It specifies CASSPRGGANYGYTF.